This T cell receptor (beta chain) was observed in a study of tumor-infiltrating lymphocytes in primary liver carcinoma. The study extracted blood RNA from unsorted whole blood and also extracted germline DNA. About 4 milliliters of peripheral blood were drawn preoperatively. The germline V gene has CDR1 MNHEY and CDR2 SVGEGT. V was pared by 2 bases and J by 7 bases, with 18 bases between. CDR3 length: 16 residues. TCR beta cDNA came from about 500 ng total RNA, primed with a constant-region primer. Libraries of TCR beta came from three nested multiplex PCR rounds with slightly modified ARM-PCR. Primers for the first two PCR rounds were TRBV1-TRBV30 forward primers and a C-beta reverse primer (10 cycles per round). TCRdb fed the multiplex PCR reads into MiXCR, producing one record per CDR3 protein. This sample carries a few hundred thousand distinct CDR3 sequences, nearly 60% of them seen once, and the ten largest clones take over 15%.

This TCR was sampled from a woman aged 25 to 45 with primary liver carcinoma and hepatitis B virus infection. The chain has TRBV6-2 or TRBV6-3 and TRBJ2-1; no clear D gene. The specimen was peripheral blood. The CDR3, as DNA: TGTGCCAGCAGTTACCCGACTCGGTACAGCTTGAATGAGCAGTTCTTC. Its translation: CASSYPTRYSLNEQFF.